A single T cell receptor (beta chain) is shown here with its context. Its antigen is not identified. These data belong to a study of cytomegalovirus exposure and HLA in healthy donors. Study outcomes and limitations: Analysis performed later showed TCR beta chains linked to HLA being more clonally expanded than equally common others.

V shed 2 bases and J 11 bases; nucleotides not matched to a gene: 7. CDR1 is GTSNPN and CDR2 is SVGIG in the germline V gene (reference sequence). The CDR3 sequence is 12 residues long. Both 60 Vbeta primers and 13 Jbeta primers went into the PCR. TCRdb keeps only in-frame clones here, not all; method: immunoSEQ multiplex PCR. The sample has some 140,000 clones; roughly 78% are singletons. Sequenced sample: PBMCs. The origin of this receptor is a man between 35 and 55 years old in good health and CMV-seropositive. The V call is TRBV30, the J call TRBJ1-1; 8 nucleotides match TRBD1. This chain's CDR3 is CAWSPIQGAAFF. The CDR3 nucleotides read TGTGCCTGGAGTCCAATTCAGGGGGCGGCTTTCTTT.